This is a list of T cell receptor beta chains from one sample in a study of cytomegalovirus exposure and HLA in healthy donors. Method: immunoSEQ multiplex PCR; TCRdb's copy keeps in-frame clones and lacks some. This sample has about 150,000 clones, with roughly 80% found just once. The sequencing sample was made of PBMCs. Receptors were obtained from a human donor in good health. The CDR3 runs from the conserved cysteine through the conserved F or W. The D gene is left open where the match is weak. Size values are once, few and many counts, or a class for expanded clones, and some rows have none.

J gene: TRBJ2-5; D gene: TRBD2; clone size: -; V gene: TRBV7-9; CDR3 protein: CASSFLGGETQYF; CDR3 DNA: TGTGCCAGCAGCTTCTTGGGGGGGGAGACCCAGTACTTC
J gene: TRBJ1-5; D gene: -; clone size: few; V gene: TRBV27; CDR3 protein: CASSNPPRGQPQHF; CDR3 DNA: TGTGCCAGCAGTAACCCCCCTCGAGGTCAGCCCCAGCATTTT
J gene: TRBJ2-1; D gene: TRBD2; clone size: few; V gene: TRBV7-9; CDR3 protein: CASSLVGGSSGAFSEQFF; CDR3 DNA: TGTGCCAGCAGCTTAGTGGGCGGATCCAGCGGGGCTTTTTCGGAGCAGTTCTTC
J gene: TRBJ2-5; D gene: -; clone size: -; V gene: TRBV7-9; CDR3 protein: CASSLAEAQETQYF; CDR3 DNA: TGTGCCAGCAGCTTAGCAGAGGCGCAAGAGACCCAGTACTTC
J gene: TRBJ2-3; D gene: TRBD2; clone size: -; V gene: TRBV6-1; CDR3 protein: CASSPLAVMDTQYF; CDR3 DNA: TGTGCCAGCAGCCCTCTAGCGGTAATGGATACGCAGTATTTT
J gene: TRBJ2-2; D gene: TRBD2; clone size: -; V gene: TRBV9; CDR3 protein: CASSPMQRGLAGENTGELFF; CDR3 DNA: TGTGCCAGCAGCCCCATGCAGAGGGGTCTAGCGGGAGAGAACACCGGGGAGCTGTTTTTT
J gene: TRBJ1-2; D gene: -; clone size: -; V gene: TRBV28; CDR3 protein: CASTLGGRGTYTF; CDR3 DNA: TGTGCCAGCACCCTTGGGGGGAGGGGAACCTACACCTTC
J gene: TRBJ1-6; D gene: -; clone size: -; V gene: TRBV11-2; CDR3 protein: CASSLERAGSPLHF; CDR3 DNA: TGTGCCAGCAGCTTAGAGCGGGCCGGTTCACCCCTCCACTTT
J gene: TRBJ1-1; D gene: -; clone size: -; V gene: TRBV29-1; CDR3 protein: CSVENWRGLRNTEAFF; CDR3 DNA: TGCAGCGTTGAAAATTGGCGGGGCTTGAGGAACACTGAAGCTTTCTTT
J gene: TRBJ2-1; D gene: TRBD2; clone size: few; V gene: TRBV7-6; CDR3 protein: CASSPGTSEYNEQFF; CDR3 DNA: TGTGCCAGCAGCCCCGGGACTAGCGAGTACAATGAGCAGTTCTTC
J gene: TRBJ1-3; D gene: TRBD1; clone size: -; V gene: TRBV9; CDR3 protein: CASSETGGNTIYF; CDR3 DNA: TGTGCCAGCAGCGAGACAGGGGGAAACACCATATATTTT
J gene: TRBJ1-2; D gene: -; clone size: -; V gene: TRBV5-6; CDR3 protein: CASSLGGSGYPF; CDR3 DNA: TGTGCCAGCAGCTTGGGTGGCAGCGGCTACCCCTTC
J gene: TRBJ2-5; D gene: TRBD2; clone size: -; V gene: TRBV5-4; CDR3 protein: CASSSLAGAPETQYF; CDR3 DNA: TGTGCCAGCAGCTCACTAGCGGGAGCCCCAGAGACCCAGTACTTC
J gene: TRBJ2-7; D gene: -; clone size: -; V gene: TRBV28; CDR3 protein: CASRTPGPSYSSYEQYF; CDR3 DNA: TGTGCCAGCAGAACTCCCGGGCCTAGCTACTCCTCCTACGAGCAGTACTTC
J gene: TRBJ2-7; D gene: TRBD2; clone size: -; V gene: TRBV28; CDR3 protein: CASSLSGRRSYEQYF; CDR3 DNA: TGTGCCAGCAGTTTAAGCGGGAGAAGGTCCTACGAGCAGTACTTC
J gene: TRBJ2-7; D gene: TRBD2; clone size: few; V gene: TRBV4-1; CDR3 protein: CASSQVFAGDAYEQYF; CDR3 DNA: TGCGCCAGCAGCCAAGTGTTCGCGGGAGATGCGTACGAGCAGTACTTC
J gene: TRBJ2-5; D gene: TRBD2; clone size: few; V gene: TRBV10-2; CDR3 protein: CASSPGLAGGGETQYF; CDR3 DNA: TGCGCCAGCAGCCCGGGACTAGCGGGAGGGGGGGAGACCCAGTACTTC
J gene: TRBJ2-7; D gene: -; clone size: -; V gene: TRBV11-2; CDR3 protein: CASGSTYYEQYF; CDR3 DNA: TGTGCCAGCGGTTCCACATACTACGAGCAGTACTTC
J gene: TRBJ2-7; D gene: -; clone size: -; V gene: TRBV10-3; CDR3 protein: CATRPELSSYEQYF; CDR3 DNA: TGTGCCACCCGCCCGGAGTTAAGCTCCTACGAGCAGTACTTC
J gene: TRBJ2-7; D gene: -; clone size: once; V gene: TRBV7-9; CDR3 protein: CASSPYRDEQYF; CDR3 DNA: TGTGCCAGCAGCCCCTACCGCGACGAGCAGTACTTC
J gene: TRBJ2-7; D gene: -; clone size: -; V gene: TRBV11-2; CDR3 protein: CASSSLEGLHEQYF; CDR3 DNA: TGTGCCAGCAGCTCTTTGGAGGGGCTCCACGAGCAGTACTTC
J gene: TRBJ2-1; D gene: TRBD2; clone size: -; V gene: TRBV7-2; CDR3 protein: CASSPWGGGTSYNEQFF; CDR3 DNA: TGTGCCAGCAGCCCCTGGGGCGGGGGGACTTCCTACAATGAGCAGTTCTTC
J gene: TRBJ1-1; D gene: -; clone size: -; V gene: TRBV7-8; CDR3 protein: CASSLTVRAGSTEAFF; CDR3 DNA: TGTGCCAGCAGCTTGACCGTGCGTGCAGGGTCCACTGAAGCTTTCTTT
J gene: TRBJ2-3; D gene: -; clone size: -; V gene: TRBV5-1; CDR3 protein: CASSPLGGTQYF; CDR3 DNA: TGCGCCAGCAGCCCATTGGGGGGTACGCAGTATTTT
J gene: TRBJ2-7; D gene: TRBD2; clone size: once; V gene: TRBV7-9; CDR3 protein: CASSLEGRVQYF; CDR3 DNA: TGTGCCAGCAGCTTAGAGGGGAGGGTGCAGTACTTC
J gene: TRBJ1-4; D gene: TRBD1; clone size: few; V gene: TRBV4-1; CDR3 protein: CASWGQGTNEKLFF; CDR3 DNA: TGCGCCAGCTGGGGACAGGGAACTAATGAAAAACTGTTTTTT
J gene: TRBJ2-5; D gene: -; clone size: -; V gene: TRBV29-1; CDR3 protein: CSVEGGQETQYF; CDR3 DNA: TGCAGCGTTGAAGGAGGTCAAGAGACCCAGTACTTC
J gene: TRBJ1-3; D gene: -; clone size: -; V gene: TRBV5-6; CDR3 protein: CASSRIQGSGNTIYF; CDR3 DNA: TGTGCCAGCAGCCGCATACAGGGCTCTGGAAACACCATATATTTT
J gene: TRBJ2-5; D gene: -; clone size: -; V gene: TRBV6-1; CDR3 protein: CASSGPGQETQYF; CDR3 DNA: TGTGCCAGCAGTGGCCCGGGCCAAGAGACCCAGTACTTC
J gene: TRBJ1-2; D gene: TRBD1; clone size: -; V gene: TRBV30; CDR3 protein: CAWSVGQAYGYTF; CDR3 DNA: TGTGCCTGGAGTGTGGGACAGGCTTATGGCTACACCTTC
J gene: TRBJ2-1; D gene: TRBD1; clone size: -; V gene: TRBV5-8; CDR3 protein: CASSLFGQGASYNEQFF; CDR3 DNA: TGTGCCAGCAGCTTGTTCGGACAGGGGGCCTCCTACAATGAGCAGTTCTTC
J gene: TRBJ2-1; D gene: TRBD2; clone size: -; V gene: TRBV6-5; CDR3 protein: CASSSPRTSGRNEQFF; CDR3 DNA: TGTGCCAGCAGTTCCCCCCGGACTAGCGGGCGGAATGAGCAGTTCTTC
J gene: TRBJ1-6; D gene: TRBD1; clone size: -; V gene: TRBV11-2; CDR3 protein: CASSLRTGHYNSPLHF; CDR3 DNA: TGTGCCAGCAGCTTAAGGACAGGCCACTATAATTCACCCCTCCACTTT
J gene: TRBJ2-2; D gene: TRBD2; clone size: -; V gene: TRBV7-6; CDR3 protein: CASSLGGADGGELFF; CDR3 DNA: TGTGCCAGCAGTTTGGGAGGGGCGGACGGCGGGGAGCTGTTTTTT
J gene: TRBJ2-3; D gene: -; clone size: -; V gene: TRBV14; CDR3 protein: CASSHWTASTDTQYF; CDR3 DNA: TGTGCCAGCAGCCACTGGACAGCCAGCACAGATACGCAGTATTTT
J gene: TRBJ1-1; D gene: -; clone size: -; V gene: TRBV6-5; CDR3 protein: CASRSLAGLSTEAFF; CDR3 DNA: TGTGCCAGCAGATCTCTGGCGGGTCTAAGCACTGAAGCTTTCTTT
J gene: TRBJ2-7; D gene: -; clone size: -; V gene: TRBV5-1; CDR3 protein: CASSLSGYEQYF; CDR3 DNA: TGCGCCAGCAGCTTAAGCGGCTACGAGCAGTACTTC
J gene: TRBJ2-5; D gene: TRBD2; clone size: -; V gene: TRBV7-2; CDR3 protein: CASSPGLARETQYF; CDR3 DNA: TGTGCCAGCAGCCCGGGACTAGCAAGAGAGACCCAGTACTTC
J gene: TRBJ2-3; D gene: TRBD2; clone size: -; V gene: TRBV6-5; CDR3 protein: CASSYTDSGRANAQYF; CDR3 DNA: TGTGCCAGCAGTTACACGGATAGCGGGAGGGCGAATGCGCAGTATTTT
J gene: TRBJ1-3; D gene: -; clone size: -; V gene: TRBV6-5; CDR3 protein: CASSYGRSSGNTIYF; CDR3 DNA: TGTGCCAGCAGTTATGGCCGAAGCTCTGGAAACACCATATATTTT
J gene: TRBJ1-1; D gene: -; clone size: few; V gene: TRBV5-1; CDR3 protein: CASSSDTNTEAFF; CDR3 DNA: TGCGCCAGCAGCTCCGACACGAACACTGAAGCTTTCTTT
J gene: TRBJ1-1; D gene: -; clone size: few; V gene: TRBV19; CDR3 protein: CASSIGDLRTEAFF; CDR3 DNA: TGTGCCAGTAGTATCGGGGATCTGAGGACTGAAGCTTTCTTT
J gene: TRBJ1-2; D gene: -; clone size: -; V gene: TRBV18; CDR3 protein: CASSPRTDNYGYPF; CDR3 DNA: TGTGCCAGCTCACCAAGGACAGATAACTATGGCTACCCCTTC
J gene: TRBJ1-2; D gene: TRBD1; clone size: -; V gene: TRBV6-5; CDR3 protein: CASRAGGDGYTF; CDR3 DNA: TGTGCCAGCAGAGCAGGGGGTGATGGCTACACCTTC
J gene: TRBJ2-7; D gene: TRBD2; clone size: -; V gene: TRBV6-6; CDR3 protein: CASSKLAGGPGEQYF; CDR3 DNA: TGTGCCAGCTCCAAACTAGCGGGAGGGCCGGGGGAGCAGTACTTC
J gene: TRBJ2-7; D gene: -; clone size: -; V gene: TRBV5-4; CDR3 protein: CASSRDNDYYEQYF; CDR3 DNA: TGTGCCAGCAGCCGCGACAATGACTACTACGAGCAGTACTTC